The 16 T cell receptor beta chains below all came from one sample that was sequenced in a study of blood T cell repertoires in COVID-19. Clones were sequenced by immunoSEQ multiplex PCR, and TCRdb holds only the in-frame ones, with some missing. The sample has about 330,000 clones; around 89% are singletons. The source material was peripheral blood. The receptors here all came from a woman aged 45-65 years with active or convalescent COVID-19.

CDR3 sequence: CASRRDTREPSPLHF. The CDR3 bases are TGCGCCAGCAGACGTGACACGAGGGAACCTTCACCCCTCCACTTT. The chain is built from TRBV5-1 and TRBJ1-6; D gene unclear. The V gene lost 5 bases and the J gene lost 9 bases, with 18 bases spanning the gap. This CDR3 is built from 15 residues. Per the germline V gene, CDR1 is SGHRS and CDR2 is YFSETQ. Filled out from reference TRBV5-1 and TRBJ1-6, the complete variable domain reads KAGVTQTPRYLIKTRGQQVTLSCSPISGHRSVSWYQQTPGQGLQFLFEYFSETQRNKGNFPGRFSGRQFSNSRSEMNVSTLELGDSALYLCASRRDTREPSPLHFGNGTRLTVT.

The CDR3 nucleotides read TGTGCCAGCAGCTTGGGACCGGGACAGAGAACCTCCTATAATTCACCCCTCCACTTT. Its protein product is CASSLGPGQRTSYNSPLHF. J is TRBJ1-6 and V is TRBV5-4; the match to TRBD1 covers 7 bases. The CDR3 totals 19 residues. In germline, CDR1 is SGHNT, CDR2 YYREEE (reference sequence). V dropped 0 bases and J dropped 0; count of bases not matched to a gene: 9.

This chain connects TRBV6-6 to TRBJ1-5, with TRBD1 matching over 8 bases. The CDR3 spans 15 residues. After removal of 3 bases from V and 6 bases from J, the junction contained 7 bases not matched to a gene. Germline V gene data show CDR1 as MNHNY and CDR2 as SVGAGI (reference sequence). CDR3 nucleotides: TGTGCCAGCAGTTATAGCCAGGGGGCGCGTCAGCCCCAGCATTTT. It is translated as CASSYSQGARQPQHF.

V and J are TRBV27 and TRBJ2-3; D not resolved. The V end was cut by 6 bases, the J end by 2 bases, with 15 bases between. The CDR3 runs 15 residues. The germline CDR1 and CDR2 sequences are MNHEY and SMNVEV (reference sequence). Written as DNA, the CDR3 is TGTGCCAGCAGGATGCGGTGGAGCGCCACAGATACGCAGTATTTT. Its protein is CASRMRWSATDTQYF.

This chain joins TRBV3-1 (or the pseudogene TRBV3-2) and TRBJ1-1; 8 bases align to TRBD1. This CDR3 region has 14 residues. The V gene's germline CDR1 is LGHDT and CDR2 YNNKEL (reference sequence). Losses at the gene ends were 4 bases for V and 5 bases for J; bases not matched to a gene: 6. This chain's CDR3 is CASSLTGGRTEAFF. The CDR3 DNA follows: TGTGCCAGCAGCCTCACAGGGGGGAGGACTGAAGCTTTCTTT.

The chain joins TRBV27 to TRBJ1-1; D possibly corresponds to TRBD1 (6 bases). CDR1 is MNHEY, CDR2 SMNVEV, per germline (reference sequence). V was trimmed by 8 bases and J by 10 bases, leaving 17 bases between them. CDR3 length: 12 amino acids. The CDR3 sequence is CASGPMGAGAFF. The CDR3 nucleotides read TGTGCCAGCGGGCCCATGGGGGCCGGAGCTTTCTTT.

The chain combines TRBV7-2 with TRBJ2-7; 10 bases match TRBD1. Germline V gene data show CDR1 as SGHTA and CDR2 as FQGNSA. Germline trimming cut 5 bases from V and 6 bases from J; bases unmatched to any gene: 10. The CDR3 covers 15 residues. CDR3 in DNA: TGTGCCAGCAGCCAACAGGGACAGGGGCCCCGCGAGCAGTACTTC. Its translation: CASSQQGQGPREQYF.

The chain couples TRBV5-1 to TRBJ2-2, with TRBD1 identical over 7 bases. Germline V CDR1 and CDR2: SGHRS, YFSETQ. The length of the CDR3 is 15 residues. Trimming removed 5 bases from V and 0 bases from J; junction bases left unmatched: 4. The CDR3 sequence is CASSPQGSNTGELFF. DNA of the CDR3: TGCGCCAGCAGTCCACAGGGGTCGAACACCGGGGAGCTGTTTTTT.

A word on this clone: The identical CDR3 is also encoded by other nucleotide sequences in the sample. The V and J genes are TRBV18 and TRBJ1-3, with TRBD1 matching over 7 bases. CDR3 length: 15 residues. The germline gives CDR1 KGHSH, CDR2 LQKENI. The trim removed 3 bases at V and 0 bases at J, leaving 2 bases unmatched. CDR3 nucleotides: TGTGCCAGCTCACCCGGGACAGACTCTGGAAACACCATATATTTT. Its translation is CASSPGTDSGNTIYF.

This clone was counted once. This chain joins TRBV21-1 and TRBJ2-7; whether TRBD1, the table's D call, matches the DNA was not checked. TRBV21-1 is a listed pseudogene. This CDR3 region has 12 residues. Here the CDR3 reads CASRTDSYEQYF. The CDR3 DNA reads TGTGCCAGCCGGACAGATTCCTACGAGCAGTACTTC.

This chain uses TRBV18 with TRBJ2-2; 9 nucleotides match TRBD1. This CDR3 contains 16 residues. The J segment lost 5 bases and the V segment lost 0 bases, leaving 4 bases of the junction unmatched. Germline CDR1 and CDR2: KGHSH and LQKENI. CDR3 sequence: CASSPPPGQGTGELFF. As DNA, the CDR3 is TGTGCCAGCTCACCACCGCCGGGACAGGGTACCGGGGAGCTGTTTTTT.

CDR3 DNA sequence: TGTGCCAGCAGTTTATCCGGGACTAAGAGCGAAAAACTGTTTTTT. This encodes CASSLSGTKSEKLFF. The chain links TRBV28 to TRBJ1-4; D is perhaps TRBD1 (5 bases). CDR1 and CDR2 from the germline V gene are MDHEN and SYDVKM. The CDR3 is made up of 15 amino acids. V lost 1 base to trimming and J lost 8 bases, with 14 bases between them.

A remark on this clone: At the DNA level, this CDR3 is encoded by other sequences in the same sample as well. The genes are TRBV18 and TRBJ1-3; D is uncertain. With 3 bases removed from V and 0 bases from J, the gap between germline ends came to 6 bases. Germline CDR1 reads KGHSH; CDR2 reads LQKENI. There are 14 residues in the CDR3. The CDR3 here is CASSPSISGNTIYF. The CDR3 DNA sequence: TGTGCCAGCTCACCGTCCATCTCTGGAAACACCATATATTTT.

This chain links TRBV27 with TRBJ2-3, with 7 bases aligning to TRBD2. With 5 bases clipped from V and 0 bases from J, the junction kept 8 bases outside the gene matches. CDR1 and CDR2 (germline): MNHEY, SMNVEV (reference sequence). The length of the CDR3 is 16 residues. The DNA of the CDR3 is TGTGCCAGCAGTCCCCTGCCGGGACTAAGCACAGATACGCAGTATTTT. This codes for CASSPLPGLSTDTQYF.

The rearrangement uses TRBV11-3 and TRBJ1-1; D possibly corresponds to TRBD1 (5 bases). The germline V gene has CDR1 SGHNT and CDR2 YENEEA. The CDR3 spans 16 residues. Deletions cut 1 base from V and 1 base from J, with 13 bases between. The CDR3 nucleotides read TGTGCCAGCAGCTTAGGTTCAGGGAGGACGAACACTGAAGCTTTCTTT. It codes for CASSLGSGRTNTEAFF.

The chain joins TRBV7-8 to TRBJ1-4; TRBD1 might be the D (6 bases). Germline CDR1 reads SGHVS; CDR2 reads FQNEAQ. The CDR3 length is 15 residues. The germline V and J ends were trimmed by 1 base and 5 bases, with 11 bases remaining between them. In nucleotides, the CDR3 is TGTGCCAGCAGCTTAGGCGACAGGAGAAATGAAAAACTGTTTTTT. It is translated as CASSLGDRRNEKLFF.